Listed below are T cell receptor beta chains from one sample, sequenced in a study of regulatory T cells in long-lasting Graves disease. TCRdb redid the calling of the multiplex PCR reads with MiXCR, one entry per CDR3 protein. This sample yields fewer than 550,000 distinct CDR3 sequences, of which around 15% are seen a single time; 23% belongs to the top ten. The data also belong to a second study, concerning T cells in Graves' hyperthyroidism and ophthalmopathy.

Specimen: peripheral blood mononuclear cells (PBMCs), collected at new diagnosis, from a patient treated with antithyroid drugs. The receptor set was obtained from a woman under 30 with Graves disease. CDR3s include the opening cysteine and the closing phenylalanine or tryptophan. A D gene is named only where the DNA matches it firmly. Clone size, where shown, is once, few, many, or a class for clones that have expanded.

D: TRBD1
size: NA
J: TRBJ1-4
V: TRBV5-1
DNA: TGCGCCAGCAGCTTTGACGGACAGGGGGATGAAAAACTGTTTTTT
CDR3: CASSFDGQGDEKLFF

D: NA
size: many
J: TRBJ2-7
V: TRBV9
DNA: TGTGCCAGCAGCGACGGACAGTCGGCCTACGAGCAGTACTTC
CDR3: CASSDGQSAYEQYF

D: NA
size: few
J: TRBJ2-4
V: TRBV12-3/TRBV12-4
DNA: TGTGCCAGCAGTTTACTGAACATTCAGTACTTC
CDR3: CASSLLNIQYF

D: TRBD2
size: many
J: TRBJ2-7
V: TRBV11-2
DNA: TGTGCCAGCAGCTTAGGACAAGCGGGAGCTTACGAGCAGTACTTC
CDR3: CASSLGQAGAYEQYF

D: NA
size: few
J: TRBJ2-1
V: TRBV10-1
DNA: TGCGCCAGCAGTGAGGACCACAATGAGCAGTTCTTC
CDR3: CASSEDHNEQFF

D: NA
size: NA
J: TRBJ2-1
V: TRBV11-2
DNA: TGTGCCAGCAGCCTCCCGGGCGCCTCCAATGAGCAGTTCTTC
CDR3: CASSLPGASNEQFF

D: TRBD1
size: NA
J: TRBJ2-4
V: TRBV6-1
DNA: TGTGCCAGCAGTGTCCGGGACAGGTTCTCCGTTCAGTACTTC
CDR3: CASSVRDRFSVQYF

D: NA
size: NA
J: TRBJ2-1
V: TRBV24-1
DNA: TGTGCCACCAGTGATGTAGGGCTGTACAATGAGCAGTTCTTC
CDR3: CATSDVGLYNEQFF

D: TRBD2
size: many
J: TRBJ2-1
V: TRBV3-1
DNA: TGTGCCAGCAGCCAAATACCTAGCGGGAGCAGTGACAATGAGCAGTTCTTC
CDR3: CASSQIPSGSSDNEQFF

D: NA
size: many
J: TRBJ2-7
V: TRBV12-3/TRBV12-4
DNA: TGTGCCAGCAGTCCGGAGACAGACAACTACGAGCAGTACTTC
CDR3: CASSPETDNYEQYF

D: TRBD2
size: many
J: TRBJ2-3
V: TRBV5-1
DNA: TGCGCCAGCAGCTTGTGGACTAGCGGGAGGGTAACAGATACGCAGTATTTT
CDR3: CASSLWTSGRVTDTQYF

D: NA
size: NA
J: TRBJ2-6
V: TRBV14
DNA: TGTGCCAGCAGCCCCGTTTTGGTAGGAATTTCCGGGGCCAACGTCCTGACTTTC
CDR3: CASSPVLVGISGANVLTF

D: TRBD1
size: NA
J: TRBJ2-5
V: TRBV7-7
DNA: TGTGCTAGCAGCCGATACGTCGAAGGGGGCGTGGAGACCCAGTACTTC
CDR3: CASSRYVEGGVETQYF

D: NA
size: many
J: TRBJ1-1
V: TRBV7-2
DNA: TGTGCCAGCAGCTCGGGGCCTAACGGTGAAGCTTTCTTT
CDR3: CASSSGPNGEAFF

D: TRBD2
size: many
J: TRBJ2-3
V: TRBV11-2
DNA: TGTGCCAGCAGCTTCACTAGCGGGGCCACAGATACGCAGTATTTT
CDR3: CASSFTSGATDTQYF

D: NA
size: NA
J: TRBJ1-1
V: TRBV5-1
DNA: TGCTCCAGCAGCTTGGGAACGGTGAACACTGAAGCTTTCTTT
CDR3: CSSSLGTVNTEAFF

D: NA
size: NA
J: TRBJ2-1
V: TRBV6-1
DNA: TGTGCCAGCAGAGTGCAGGGGAACAATGAGCAGTTCTTC
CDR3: CASRVQGNNEQFF

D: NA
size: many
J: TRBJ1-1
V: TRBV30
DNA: TGTGCCTGGTCCAGGCGAATAGGGAACACTGAAGCTTTCTTT
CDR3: CAWSRRIGNTEAFF

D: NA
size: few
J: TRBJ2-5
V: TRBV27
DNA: TGTGCCAGCAGTTTTGGAGCAGAAAAAGAGACCCAGTACTTC
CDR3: CASSFGAEKETQYF

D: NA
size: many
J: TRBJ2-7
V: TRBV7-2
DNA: TGTGCCAGCAGCTTTTCAGAGAGCTCCTACGAGCAGTACTTC
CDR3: CASSFSESSYEQYF

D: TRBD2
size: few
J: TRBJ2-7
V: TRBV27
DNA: TGTGCCAGCAGTTTATACCCCGCTCTAGCGGAAATGAGCTCCTACGAGCAGTACTTC
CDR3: CASSLYPALAEMSSYEQYF

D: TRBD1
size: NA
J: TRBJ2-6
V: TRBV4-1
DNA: TGCGCCAGCAGCCAAGACCCCGGGACAGGTTGGACCGCGGGGGCCAACGTCCTGACTTTC
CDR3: CASSQDPGTGWTAGANVLTF

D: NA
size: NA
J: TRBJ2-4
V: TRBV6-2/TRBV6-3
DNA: TGTGCCAGCAGTGAAGAACCCCTGCCTGCAGGGTTGGCCAAAAACATTCAGTACTTC
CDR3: CASSEEPLPAGLAKNIQYF

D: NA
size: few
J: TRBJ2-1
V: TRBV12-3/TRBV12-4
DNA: TGTGCCAGCAGCCGGACTCGTCGCCTCTACAATGAGCAGTTCTTC
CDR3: CASSRTRRLYNEQFF

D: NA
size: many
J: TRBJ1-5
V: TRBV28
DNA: TGTGCCACCCTGTTTGGGGGGCGGAACAATCAGCCCCAGCATTTT
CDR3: CATLFGGRNNQPQHF

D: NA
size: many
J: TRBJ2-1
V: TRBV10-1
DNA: TGCGCCAGCAGGGGGGCAGGGCCGGGTGAGCAGTTCTTC
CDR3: CASRGAGPGEQFF

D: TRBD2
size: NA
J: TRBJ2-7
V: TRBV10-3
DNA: TGTGCCGGCGGGAGGAACTCCTACGAGCAGTACTTC
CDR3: CAGGRNSYEQYF

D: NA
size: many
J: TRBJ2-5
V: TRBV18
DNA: TGTGCCAGCTCACCCCTAGTCATGGAAGAGACCCAGTACTTC
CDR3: CASSPLVMEETQYF

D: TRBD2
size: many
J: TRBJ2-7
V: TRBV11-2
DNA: TGTGCCAGCAGCCCACCGGGCGGGAGAGCCGAGCAGTACTTC
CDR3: CASSPPGGRAEQYF

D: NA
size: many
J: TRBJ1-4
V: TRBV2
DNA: TGTGCCAGCAAATCAGGGGAGGGGAGTAATGAAAAACTGTTTTTT
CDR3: CASKSGEGSNEKLFF

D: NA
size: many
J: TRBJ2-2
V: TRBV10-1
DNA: TGCGCCAGCACGGCGGGCCTTAACACCGGGGAGCTGTTTTTT
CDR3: CASTAGLNTGELFF

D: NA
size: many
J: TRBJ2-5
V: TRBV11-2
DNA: TGTGCCAGCAGCTTATTTCGTGATTCGGACGGAAGGGAGACCCAGTACTTC
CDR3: CASSLFRDSDGRETQYF

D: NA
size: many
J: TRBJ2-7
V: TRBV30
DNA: TGTGCCTGGACACCTAACGGACGATTTTTCGAGCAGTACTTC
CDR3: CAWTPNGRFFEQYF